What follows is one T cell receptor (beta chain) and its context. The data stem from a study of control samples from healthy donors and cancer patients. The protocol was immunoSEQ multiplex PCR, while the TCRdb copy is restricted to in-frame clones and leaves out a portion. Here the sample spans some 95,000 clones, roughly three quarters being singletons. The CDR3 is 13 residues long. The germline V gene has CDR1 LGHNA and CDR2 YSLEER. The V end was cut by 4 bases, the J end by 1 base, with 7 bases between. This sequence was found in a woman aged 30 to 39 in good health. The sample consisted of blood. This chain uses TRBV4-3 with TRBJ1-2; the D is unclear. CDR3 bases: TGCGCCAGCAGCCCCGATAGTAACTATGGCTACACCTTC. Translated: CASSPDSNYGYTF.